These 8 T cell receptor beta chains were sequenced from one sample in a study of blood T cell repertoires in COVID-19. Profiling relied on immunoSEQ multiplex PCR, and the TCRdb table lists in-frame clones only, not all of them. The data contain approximately 150,000 clones, around 81% of them singletons. The sequencing input was peripheral blood. These receptor sequences come from a man in his fifties or sixties with active or convalescent COVID-19.

The chain carries TRBV10-3 and TRBJ2-6; D is possibly TRBD1 (6 bases). Per germline, CDR1 ENHRY and CDR2 SYGVKD. Trimming removed 5 bases from V and 0 bases from J, with 11 bases in between. The CDR3 runs to 16 residues. In DNA, the CDR3 is TGTGCCATCAGTACCGGACAGCACTCTGGGGCCAACGTCCTGACTTTC. The encoded protein is CAISTGQHSGANVLTF.

This clone turned up a few times. The V call is TRBV29-1, the J call TRBJ1-5; 7 nucleotides match TRBD1. From germline, CDR1 is SQVTM and CDR2 ANQGSEA. V gave up 6 bases and J gave up 4 bases; unmatched junction bases: 6. The CDR3 has 13 residues. CDR3 region: CSVQTGENQPQHF. CDR3 DNA: TGCAGCGTCCAAACAGGGGAGAATCAGCCCCAGCATTTT.

Written as DNA, the CDR3 is TGTGCCAGCAGCTCCTTGTTCCTTGCGGAAGCTTTCTTT. Translated: CASSSLFLAEAFF. The chain recombines TRBV5-6 with TRBJ1-1; D is undetermined. Trimming left V 3 bases short and J 8 bases short, with 14 bases between. There are 13 residues in the CDR3. Germline V gene data show CDR1 as SGHDT and CDR2 as YYEEEE.

Only one count was recorded for this clone. This chain uses TRBV5-6 with TRBJ2-2; 7 nucleotides agree with TRBD1. This CDR3 region has 16 residues. The J segment lost 1 base and the V segment lost 0 bases, leaving 3 bases of the junction unmatched. CDR1 and CDR2 (germline): SGHDT, YYEEEE. The CDR3 loop reads CASSLGDRMNTGELFF. DNA for the CDR3: TGTGCCAGCAGCTTGGGGGACAGAATGAACACCGGGGAGCTGTTTTTT.

The chain joins TRBV11-2 to TRBJ2-3; the match to TRBD2 covers 9 bases. Germline CDR1 and CDR2: SGHAT and FQNNGV. Trimming removed 1 base from V and 3 bases from J; junction bases left unmatched: 2. The CDR3 has 15 residues. In DNA, the CDR3 is TGTGCCAGCAGCTTAGGCGGGGGGGTAACAGATACGCAGTATTTT. It translates to CASSLGGGVTDTQYF.

This clone was detected once. V is TRBV7-8 and J is TRBJ1-1; weak D call: TRBD1 (5 bases). CDR1 is SGHVS and CDR2 is FQNEAQ in the germline V gene. The CDR3 runs to 13 residues. Trimming stripped 11 bases from V and 4 bases from J, with 17 bases between. CDR3 DNA: TGTGCCTCAAAGGCAGGGTTGAGCACTGAAGCTTTCTTT. It specifies CASKAGLSTEAFF.

V usage is TRBV3-1 (or the pseudogene TRBV3-2) and J usage is TRBJ2-4; D not resolved. V lost 0 bases, J lost 6 bases, and 12 bases lay in between. The CDR3 covers 15 residues. Germline lookup yields CDR1 LGHDT and CDR2 YNNKEL (reference sequence). The CDR3 bases are TGTGCCAGCAGCCAAGAACCTCGGGTCCCAAACATTCAGTACTTC. Its translation: CASSQEPRVPNIQYF.

This clone was observed once. This rearrangement joins TRBV6-5 to TRBJ1-3; 7 nucleotides agree with TRBD1. Germline V lookup: CDR1 MNHEY, CDR2 SVGAGI. The CDR3 has 15 residues. The J segment lost 2 bases and the V segment lost 4 bases, leaving 5 bases of the junction unmatched. Written as DNA, the CDR3 is TGTGCCAGCAGTTTCACGACAGGGACTGGAAACACCATATATTTT. Its translation: CASSFTTGTGNTIYF.